Shown below are 30 T cell receptor beta chains from a single sample sequenced in a study of cytomegalovirus exposure and HLA in healthy donors. PCR primers comprised 60 Vbeta and 13 Jbeta primers. TCRdb keeps only in-frame clones here, not all; method: immunoSEQ multiplex PCR. The profile covers some 160,000 clones, with approximately 84% appearing a single time and around 2.6% taken by the ten largest. The sequenced sample consisted of PBMCs. These receptors originate from a young man in good health and CMV-seropositive.

This chain uses TRBV28 with TRBJ2-7, with 8 bases aligning to TRBD1. J gave up 3 bases and V 8 bases, and 6 bases lay outside the gene matches. The V gene's germline CDR1 is MDHEN and CDR2 SYDVKM. The CDR3 contains 13 residues. The CDR3 is CASRGTGLYEQYF. DNA for the CDR3: TGTGCCAGCCGGGGGACAGGCCTCTACGAGCAGTACTTC.

V gene TRBV20-1 combines with J gene TRBJ1-1; D is uncertain. This CDR3 has 11 amino acids. From germline, CDR1 is DFQATT and CDR2 SNEGSKA (reference sequence). V was pared by 3 bases and J by 7 bases, with 9 bases between. The CDR3 DNA reads as TGCAGTGCTAGGGGGAGCGATGAAGCTTTCTTT. Translation: CSARGSDEAFF.

The rearrangement uses TRBV11-1 and TRBJ1-1, with a weak D call TRBD1 (5 bases). This CDR3 contains 17 residues. Germline V gene sequence: CDR1 SGHAT, CDR2 FQDESV (reference sequence). V was trimmed by 7 bases and J by 0 bases, leaving 21 bases between them. CDR3 residues: CASNQRGRGVMNTEAFF. DNA for the CDR3: TGTGCCAGCAACCAGCGGGGTCGGGGGGTTATGAACACTGAAGCTTTCTTT.

The chain joins TRBV9 to TRBJ2-1; 10 positions match TRBD2. CDR3 size: 15 residues. The V gene's germline CDR1 is SGDLS and CDR2 YYNGEE. V shed 3 bases, J shed 6 bases, and the junction held 6 bases outside the gene matches. In DNA, the CDR3 is TGTGCCAGCAGCGCAGCGGGAGGGACGGGCAATGAGCAGTTCTTC. This gives the protein CASSAAGGTGNEQFF.

The gene calls are TRBV5-4 and TRBJ1-2; D perhaps matches TRBD1 (5 bases). The CDR3 loop spans 14 amino acids. V gave up 2 bases and J gave up 0 bases, with 8 bases separating them. Germline-derived CDR1 and CDR2 are SGHNT and YYREEE (reference sequence). The CDR3 protein is CASSFRQPNYGYTF. The CDR3 nucleotides are TGTGCCAGCAGCTTCAGACAGCCTAACTATGGCTACACCTTC.

The chain couples TRBV7-8 to TRBJ2-5; perhaps TRBD2 as D (7 bases). The J call is in doubt because the DNA end fits TRBJ2-7 better. Germline values: CDR1 SGHVS, CDR2 FQNEAQ. This CDR3 comprises 14 residues. The CDR3 sequence is CASSLKGGAYEQYF. The DNA of the CDR3 is TGTGCCAGCAGCTTAAAGGGGGGGGCGTACGAGCAGTACTTC.

V usage is TRBV6-5 and J usage is TRBJ1-4, with D unclear. CDR1 and CDR2 from the germline V gene are MNHEY and SVGAGI. Trimming cost V 9 bases and J 8 bases, with 16 bases left between them. This CDR3 contains 13 residues. The DNA of the CDR3 is TGTGCCAGTTCCCCCGCCGGAGGGGAAAAACTGTTTTTT. Residues: CASSPAGGEKLFF.

A single count supports this clone. The chain employs TRBV19 and TRBJ1-2; 11 nucleotides agree with TRBD1. Germline trimming cut 3 bases from V and 3 bases from J; bases unmatched to any gene: 6. Germline CDR1 and CDR2: LNHDA and SQIVND (reference sequence). The CDR3 runs 16 residues. The DNA of the CDR3 is TGTGCCAGTAGTATCGGACAGGGGGCGTGGGACTATGGCTACACCTTC. Its protein product is CASSIGQGAWDYGYTF.

The genes are TRBV2 and TRBJ2-7; 7 bases agree with TRBD1. Germline V CDR1 and CDR2: SNHLY, FYNNEI. The CDR3 is made up of 13 amino acids. V was pared by 1 base and J by 7 bases, with 4 bases of the junction left unmatched. CDR3 residues: CASSEGTGLEQYV. Written as DNA, the CDR3 is TGTGCCAGCAGTGAAGGGACAGGCCTTGAGCAGTACGTC.

The chain is built from TRBV5-1 and TRBJ1-4, with TRBD1 as a possible D gene (5 bases). The germline V gene has CDR1 SGHRS and CDR2 YFSETQ. Trimming took 0 bases from V and 5 from J, leaving 14 bases between them. The CDR3 has 16 residues. The CDR3 DNA is TGCGCCAGCAGCTTGGATGGTCCAGGGTCAAATGAAAAACTGTTTTTT. Amino acid sequence: CASSLDGPGSNEKLFF.

The chain recombines TRBV30 with TRBJ1-5; D is uncertain. V lost 2 bases, J lost 0 bases, and 8 bases lay in between. There are 14 residues in the CDR3. Germline CDR1 and CDR2: GTSNPN and SVGIG (reference sequence). The CDR3 region has the DNA TGTGCCTGGAGTCTACGATATAGCAATCAGCCCCAGCATTTT. Amino acids: CAWSLRYSNQPQHF.

The chain recombines TRBV7-9 with TRBJ1-1, with D possibly being TRBD1 (5 bases). The CDR3 covers 12 residues. In germline, CDR1 is SEHNR, CDR2 FQNEAQ (reference sequence). V shed 1 base and J shed 8 bases, with 8 bases lying between them. The CDR3 sequence: CASSLVGEEAFF. The DNA of the CDR3 is TGTGCCAGCAGCTTAGTAGGGGAAGAAGCTTTCTTT.

The CDR3 DNA sequence: TGCAGCGCTGTGCCGGGACTGAGCACAGATACGCAGTATTTT. Its translation is CSAVPGLSTDTQYF. The genes are TRBV29-1 and TRBJ2-3; D may be TRBD2 (6 bases). Germline V gene sequence: CDR1 SQVTM, CDR2 ANQGSEA. This CDR3 is built from 14 residues. With 7 bases removed from V and 0 bases from J, the gap between germline ends came to 14 bases.

The chain is built from TRBV6-5 and TRBJ1-1, with D perhaps TRBD1 (5 bases). Germline V gives CDR1 MNHEY, CDR2 SVGAGI. The V end was cut by 6 bases, the J end by 0 bases, with 8 bases between. There are 13 residues in the CDR3. The CDR3 DNA sequence: TGTGCCAGCAGCATGACAGTGAACACTGAAGCTTTCTTT. This codes for CASSMTVNTEAFF.

The chain employs TRBV30 and TRBJ1-2; a possible D gene is TRBD1 (6 bases). V was pared by 4 bases and J by 1 base, with 19 bases between. In germline, CDR1 is GTSNPN, CDR2 SVGIG (reference sequence). The CDR3 contains 16 residues. For the CDR3, the DNA is TGTGCCTGGAACCGCCGGGACAATCCCGGTAACTATGGCTACACCTTC. This translates into CAWNRRDNPGNYGYTF.

The J gene is TRBJ2-1, the V gene TRBV21-1; no check of the table's D call, TRBD2, against the DNA was made. TRBV21-1 is noted as a pseudogene. The CDR3 totals 14 residues. CDR3 nucleotide sequence: TGTGCCAGCAGCAACCTCGCTAGATGCGATGAGCAGTTCTTC. Its protein is CASSNLARCDEQFF.

The genes are TRBV18 and TRBJ2-5, with TRBD2 identical over 9 bases. Trimming at V came to 2 bases and at J to 5 bases, leaving 9 bases not matched to a gene. Germline V gene sequence: CDR1 KGHSH, CDR2 LQKENI. The CDR3 sequence is 16 residues long. The CDR3 nucleotides read TGTGCCAGCTCACCAGGTCTGCTAGCGGGATTGGAGACCCAGTACTTC. Translation gives CASSPGLLAGLETQYF.

Here the CDR3 DNA reads TGTGCCAGCAGCGGTAACAGGGGGCCGGTCAATGAGCAGTTCTTC. Translating gives CASSGNRGPVNEQFF. The gene calls are TRBV4-2 and TRBJ2-1, with 9 bases that match TRBD1. CDR1 is LGHNA and CDR2 is YNFKEQ in the germline V gene. V dropped 5 bases and J dropped 6; count of bases not matched to a gene: 8. The CDR3 spans 15 residues.

This clone appeared a single time. The gene calls are TRBV7-2 and TRBJ2-7; the D gene is possibly TRBD1 (6 bases). V lost 3 bases and J 0 bases, leaving 9 bases between the germline ends. Germline assignment: CDR1 SGHTA and CDR2 FQGNSA. CDR3 length equals 14 residues. Here the CDR3 DNA reads TGTGCCAGCAGCTTCCGGGACACCTCCTACGAGCAGTACTTC. It translates to CASSFRDTSYEQYF.

The sample holds one count of this clone. This chain links TRBV29-1 with TRBJ2-7; 7 bases align to TRBD1. The CDR3 has 13 amino acids. Trimming removed 4 bases from V and 3 bases from J; junction bases left unmatched: 6. CDR1 and CDR2 from the germline V gene are SQVTM and ANQGSEA. CDR3 bases: TGCAGCGTTGCCGGGCCAGGGGGCTACGAGCAGTACTTC. As protein: CSVAGPGGYEQYF.

The chain employs TRBV27 and TRBJ1-2, with D tentatively TRBD1 (5 bases). The CDR3 is made up of 12 amino acids. V was clipped by 9 bases and J by 8 bases, with 16 bases between them. The germline gives CDR1 MNHEY, CDR2 SMNVEV (reference sequence). CDR3 sequence: CASGDSRGGYTF. As DNA, the CDR3 is TGTGCCAGTGGGGACTCCCGGGGGGGCTACACCTTC.

The rearrangement joins TRBV9 to TRBJ2-1; 13 bases match TRBD2. With 6 bases clipped from V and 5 bases from J, the junction kept 14 bases outside the gene matches. Germline lookup yields CDR1 SGDLS and CDR2 YYNGEE. The CDR3 extends over 18 amino acids. The CDR3 spells CASNSDWTSGSMNNEQFF. The CDR3, as DNA: TGTGCCAGCAACTCAGATTGGACTAGCGGGAGTATGAACAATGAGCAGTTCTTC.

This chain links TRBV7-2 with TRBJ1-2; a weak D match, TRBD1 (6 bases). Germline V gene sequence: CDR1 SGHTA, CDR2 FQGNSA. The CDR3 sequence is 15 residues long. Trimming left V 3 bases short and J 4 bases short, with 15 bases between. The CDR3 DNA sequence: TGTGCCAGCAGCTTCGCGGGGGCGCTCGCCTATGGCTACACCTTC. It yields the protein CASSFAGALAYGYTF. The whole variable domain, remainder taken from reference TRBV7-2 and TRBJ1-2, is GAGVSQSPSNKVTEKGKDVELRCDPISGHTALYWYRQSLGQGLEFLIYFQGNSAPDKSGLPSDRFSAERTGGSVSTLTIQRTQQEDSAVYLCASSFAGALAYGYTFGSGTRLTVV.

The DNA for the CDR3 is TGTGCCATCAGTGAGACCGACAGGGTTCTGGAGAACGTC. Translation: CAISETDRVLENV. The rearrangement uses TRBV10-3 and TRBJ2-7, with 7 bases identical to TRBD1. CDR1 is ENHRY and CDR2 is SYGVKD in the germline V gene. The CDR3 runs to 13 residues.

The count of this clone is one. The CDR3: CASRTGIYGYTF. The CDR3 DNA follows: TGTGCCAGTCGGACAGGTATCTATGGCTACACCTTC. The chain has TRBV21-1 and TRBJ1-2; no DNA check was done on the table's D call, TRBD1. TRBV21-1 is listed as a pseudogene. CDR3 length: 12 residues.

This rearrangement joins TRBV7-9 to TRBJ1-2, with 9 bases that match TRBD1. The CDR3 has 15 residues. CDR1 is SEHNR, CDR2 FQNEAQ, per germline (reference sequence). Trimming at V came to 5 bases and at J to 8 bases, leaving 12 bases not matched to a gene. CDR3: CASSVPGTGKEGYTF. The CDR3 coding sequence is TGTGCCAGCAGCGTCCCCGGGACAGGGAAGGAAGGCTACACCTTC. Using reference TRBV7-9 and TRBJ1-2 for the parts outside the CDR3, the full variable domain is DTGVSQNPRHKITKRGQNVTFRCDPISEHNRLYWYRQTLGQGPEFLTYFQNEAQLEKSRLLSDRFSAERPKGSFSTLEIQRTEQGDSAMYLCASSVPGTGKEGYTFGSGTRLTVV.

This sequence joins TRBV4-1 and TRBJ1-5; D gene unclear. V dropped 1 base and J dropped 1 base, with 8 bases sitting between them. Germline CDR1 is MGHRA and CDR2 is YSYEKL. The CDR3 is made up of 15 amino acids. The CDR3 spells CASSQVGRSNQPQHF. The CDR3 DNA reads TGCGCCAGCAGCCAAGTGGGCAGGAGCAATCAGCCCCAGCATTTT.

The chain recombines TRBV7-9 with TRBJ1-2, with 10 bases fitting TRBD1. There are 14 residues in the CDR3. Germline V gene lookup returns CDR1 SEHNR and CDR2 FQNEAQ (reference sequence). With V trimmed by 3 bases and J by 8 bases, 6 bases remained unmatched. This chain's CDR3 is CASSFRDRGTGYTF. The CDR3 region has the DNA TGTGCCAGCAGCTTCAGGGACAGGGGTACGGGCTACACCTTC.

V is TRBV7-2 and J is TRBJ2-1, with 13 nucleotides matching TRBD2. CDR1 and CDR2 (germline): SGHTA, FQGNSA. The CDR3 contains 16 residues. The J segment lost 7 bases and the V segment lost 4 bases, leaving 7 bases of the junction unmatched. This CDR3 reads CASSSTGLAGLNEQFF. The CDR3 DNA is TGTGCCAGCAGCTCGACGGGACTAGCGGGATTGAATGAGCAGTTCTTC.

The gene calls are TRBV6-1 and TRBJ2-7, with 7 bases aligning to TRBD1. The CDR3 has 13 residues. V shed 7 bases and J 5 bases; nucleotides not matched to a gene: 8. CDR1 MNHNS and CDR2 SASEGT come from the germline V gene. The chain's CDR3 is CASILQGVNEQYF. The CDR3 DNA reads TGTGCCAGCATACTCCAGGGGGTTAACGAGCAGTACTTC.